This T cell receptor (beta chain) stems from a study of blood T cell repertoires in COVID-19. Turning to the study itself: Acute-phase and convalescent COVID-19 samples originated in the United States, Italy and Spain. Sources were T cells, B-cell-depleted T cells, or PBMCs; the material itself was cDNA or gDNA.

The CDR3 is 18 amino acids. J was trimmed by 2 bases and V by 5 bases; bases with no gene match: 12. Germline V gene lookup returns CDR1 SGHTA and CDR2 FQGTGA. Authors' methods: Counts of nucleated cells, estimated from reference gene primer amplification, were obtained. Assay: immunoSEQ multiplex PCR; the TCRdb copy retains only in-frame clones and omits some. V and J calls and clone size come straight from that table; D and trimming were deduced from the DNA. The top ten clones hold approximately 4.6% of a sample with about 95,000 clones, approximately 80% of them seen once. The Seattle patients, enrolled during active infection, were followed longitudinally.

The chain joins TRBV7-3 to TRBJ2-3; 11 positions match TRBD2. The clonotype comes from an older man with COVID-19, enrolled during active disease. The sequenced sample consisted of peripheral blood. CDR3 DNA sequence: TGTGCCAGCAGCCCCCTAGCGGGAGGCCCTGTACCCACAGATACGCAGTATTTT. It yields the protein CASSPLAGGPVPTDTQYF.